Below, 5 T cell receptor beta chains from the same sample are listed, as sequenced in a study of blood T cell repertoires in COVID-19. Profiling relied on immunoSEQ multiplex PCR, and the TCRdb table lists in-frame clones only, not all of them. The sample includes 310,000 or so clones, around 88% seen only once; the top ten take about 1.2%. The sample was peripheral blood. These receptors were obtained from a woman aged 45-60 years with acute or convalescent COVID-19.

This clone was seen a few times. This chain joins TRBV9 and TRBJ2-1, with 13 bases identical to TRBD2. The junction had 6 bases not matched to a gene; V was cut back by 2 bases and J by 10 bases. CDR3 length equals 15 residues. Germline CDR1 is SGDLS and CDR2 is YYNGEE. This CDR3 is CASSVGLAGAEEQFF. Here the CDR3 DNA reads TGTGCCAGCAGCGTCGGACTAGCGGGAGCTGAGGAGCAGTTCTTC.

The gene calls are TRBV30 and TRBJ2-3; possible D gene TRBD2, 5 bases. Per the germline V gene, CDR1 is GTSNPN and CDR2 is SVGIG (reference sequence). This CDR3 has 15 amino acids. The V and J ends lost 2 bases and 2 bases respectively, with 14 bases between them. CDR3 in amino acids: CAWSLGKGVTDTQYF. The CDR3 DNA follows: TGTGCCTGGAGTCTAGGGAAGGGAGTCACAGATACGCAGTATTTT.

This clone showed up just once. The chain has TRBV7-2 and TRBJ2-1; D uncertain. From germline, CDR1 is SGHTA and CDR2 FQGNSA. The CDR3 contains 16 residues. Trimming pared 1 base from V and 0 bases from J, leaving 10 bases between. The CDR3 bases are TGTGCCAGCAGCTTAGTCTTCGCGGTCTCCTACAATGAGCAGTTCTTC. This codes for CASSLVFAVSYNEQFF.

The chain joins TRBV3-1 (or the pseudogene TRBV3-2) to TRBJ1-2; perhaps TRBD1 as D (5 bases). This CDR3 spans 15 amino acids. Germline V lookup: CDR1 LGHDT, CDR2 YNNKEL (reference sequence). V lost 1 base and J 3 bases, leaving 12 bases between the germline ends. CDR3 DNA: TGTGCCAGCAGCCAAGTTCGGGGGAGCGACTATGGCTACACCTTC. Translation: CASSQVRGSDYGYTF.

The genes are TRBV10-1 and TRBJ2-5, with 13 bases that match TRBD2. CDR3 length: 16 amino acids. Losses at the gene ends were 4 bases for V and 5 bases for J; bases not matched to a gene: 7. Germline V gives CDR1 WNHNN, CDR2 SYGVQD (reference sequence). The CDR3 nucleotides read TGCGCCAGCAGTGCCGGGACTAGCGGGGACTTCGAGACCCAGTACTTC. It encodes CASSAGTSGDFETQYF.